This entry lists 2 T cell receptor beta chains sequenced from one sample in a study of OX40 agonist ivuxolimab in advanced cancers. The protocol was immunoSEQ multiplex PCR, while the TCRdb copy is restricted to in-frame clones and leaves out a portion. The repertoire holds more than 55,000 clones, with 77% as singletons. The sequencing here drew on CD4+ or CD8+ T cells sorted from blood, taken in a trial of the OX40 agonist ivuxolimab. Receptor source: an adult with an advanced solid tumor such as melanoma, head and neck, liver or kidney cancer.

The CDR3 loop is CASSYRTLGTQYF. In nucleotides, the CDR3 is TGTGCCAGCAGTTACCGGACCCTTGGTACGCAGTATTTT. The gene calls are TRBV6-5 and TRBJ2-3; no definite D call. The CDR3 spans 13 residues. Looked up from germline, CDR1 is MNHEY and CDR2 is SVGAGI. V shed 2 bases and J shed 8 bases, with 11 bases lying between them.

The chain combines TRBV7-9 with TRBJ1-6, with no clear D. V was pared by 1 base and J by 13 bases, with 17 bases between. The CDR3 consists of 15 residues. The germline CDR1 and CDR2 sequences are SEHNR and FQNEAQ (reference sequence). The CDR3 DNA is TGTGCCAGCAGCTTAGATGCTCCCACTTACGCGCCCCTCCACTTT. Translating it yields CASSLDAPTYAPLHF. The full variable domain, its missing parts supplied by reference TRBV7-9 and TRBJ1-6, is DTGVSQNPRHKITKRGQNVTFRCDPISEHNRLYWYRQTLGQGPEFLTYFQNEAQLEKSRLLSDRFSAERPKGSFSTLEIQRTEQGDSAMYLCASSLDAPTYAPLHFGNGTRLTVT.